Detailed here is one TCR beta chain. Its antigen remains unknown. There are 11 residues in the CDR3. Germline CDR1 reads MNHEY; CDR2 reads SVGAGI. Trimming took off 4 bases at V and 8 bases at J, with 8 bases between the two ends. The sample is drawn from a study of CD8 T cells in ankylosing spondylitis. TCRdb re-derived calls from the 5' RACE reads in MiXCR, one entry per CDR3 protein. This sample has 250,000 or so distinct CDR3 sequences, with 15% to 20% found just once. Study-wide findings and caveats: Reactive arthritis synovial fluid and blood previously showed some of these motif variants.

The source material was blood, either unsorted or a sorted T cell fraction (not recorded which). The receptor was isolated from a male donor with ankylosing spondylitis or in good health (not recorded which). The chain recombines TRBV6-5 with TRBJ1-1, with D uncertain. This CDR3 is CASSFDREAFF. CDR3 nucleotides: TGTGCCAGCAGTTTCGATCGAGAAGCTTTCTTT.